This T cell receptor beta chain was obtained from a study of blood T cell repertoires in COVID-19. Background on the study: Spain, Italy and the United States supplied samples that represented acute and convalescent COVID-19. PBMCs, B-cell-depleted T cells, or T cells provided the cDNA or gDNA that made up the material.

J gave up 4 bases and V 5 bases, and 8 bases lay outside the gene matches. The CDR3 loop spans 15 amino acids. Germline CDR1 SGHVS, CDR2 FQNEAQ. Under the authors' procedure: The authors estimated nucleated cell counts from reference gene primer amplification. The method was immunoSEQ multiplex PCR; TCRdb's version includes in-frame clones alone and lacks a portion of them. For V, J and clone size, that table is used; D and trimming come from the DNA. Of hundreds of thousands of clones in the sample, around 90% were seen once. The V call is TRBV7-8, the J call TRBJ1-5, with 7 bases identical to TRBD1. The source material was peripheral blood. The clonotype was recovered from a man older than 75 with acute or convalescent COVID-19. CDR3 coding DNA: TGTGCCAGCAGCCAGAGCTCACAGGGGAATCAGCCCCAGCATTTT. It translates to CASSQSSQGNQPQHF.